The 30 T cell receptor beta chains listed next were all sequenced from one sample in a study of human T cells and chemical hapten exposure. This sample's time point: pre-sensitization, week 0. Treatment: therapeutic diphenylcyclopropenone sensitization with weekly scalp DPC. MiXCR was run by TCRdb on the RACE reads, yielding one entry per CDR3 protein. The data contain 95,000 to 150,000 distinct CDR3 sequences, roughly 13% of them singletons. The material was whole blood, obtained in connection with sensitization to the hapten diphenylcyclopropenone (DPC). The source of these receptors is a woman younger than 30 with alopecia areata. Some clones in this sample may be carry-over from other donors' samples.

This clonotype was seen only a few times. The chain couples TRBV6-2 or TRBV6-3 to TRBJ1-6; TRBD1 aligns across 9 bases. The junction had 5 bases not matched to a gene; V was cut back by 0 bases and J by 14 bases. CDR3 length: 14 residues. CDR1 MNHEY and CDR2 SVGEGT come from the germline V gene. This CDR3 reads CASSYSRGQGTLHF. The DNA for the CDR3 is TGTGCCAGCAGTTACTCCCGGGGACAGGGCACCCTCCACTTT.

The rearrangement uses TRBV18 and TRBJ1-1; 8 bases align to TRBD1. CDR1 is KGHSH, CDR2 LQKENI, per germline. Germline trimming cut 5 bases from V and 5 bases from J; bases unmatched to any gene: 10. The CDR3 spans 15 residues. The CDR3 sequence: CASSTRQGRTTEAFF. CDR3 nucleotides: TGTGCCAGCTCAACCCGACAGGGGAGGACTACTGAAGCTTTCTTT.

In its sample, this clonotype was seen many times. For the CDR3, the DNA is TGTGCCAGCAGCGCGGACTCGACCGGAGGAGAGACCCAGTACTTC. Protein sequence: CASSADSTGGETQYF. This chain links TRBV7-7 with TRBJ2-5; D perhaps matches TRBD2 (5 bases). CDR3 length equals 15 residues. Germline V gene lookup returns CDR1 SSHAT and CDR2 FNYEAQ (reference sequence). Trimming cost V 5 bases and J 4 bases, with 17 bases left between them.

Many counts were recorded for this clonotype. The gene calls are TRBV2 and TRBJ1-2, with D tentatively TRBD1 (6 bases). V dropped 8 bases and J dropped 4 bases, with 14 bases sitting between them. The CDR3 covers 13 residues. Germline V gene lookup returns CDR1 SNHLY and CDR2 FYNNEI. CDR3 sequence (DNA): TGTGCCAGCTCGGAGGGAGGGGGCTATGGCTACACCTTC. Translated, it gives CASSEGGGYGYTF. Complete variable domain (other parts from reference TRBV2 and TRBJ1-2): EPEVTQTPSHQVTQMGQEVILRCVPISNHLYFYWYRQILGQKVEFLVSFYNNEISEKSEIFDDQFSVERPDGSNFTLKIRSTKLEDSAMYFCASSEGGGYGYTFGSGTRLTVV.

This chain links TRBV12-3 or TRBV12-4 with TRBJ1-1, with 9 bases aligning to TRBD1. V gave up 3 bases and J gave up 6 bases; unmatched junction bases: 8. The CDR3 consists of 15 residues. CDR3 DNA sequence: TGTGCCAGCAGTTTTGGGGGGACAGGGAGGCCTGAAGCTTTCTTT. It specifies CASSFGGTGRPEAFF.

This clonotype came up many times. The J gene is TRBJ2-3, the V gene TRBV28; D is unresolved. This CDR3 contains 12 residues. Germline V CDR1 and CDR2: MDHEN, SYDVKM. Trimming shortened V by 5 bases and J by 6 bases, and 9 bases separated the two germline ends. In nucleotides, the CDR3 is TGTGCCAGCAGTGCAAAGGTGGATACGCAGTATTTT. This sequence encodes CASSAKVDTQYF.

The chain carries TRBV28 and TRBJ1-2; D perhaps matches TRBD1 (5 bases). The V and J ends lost 8 bases and 0 bases respectively, with 10 bases between them. From germline, CDR1 is MDHEN and CDR2 SYDVKM. The CDR3 is 13 residues long. CDR3 sequence reads: CASGGAPNYGYTF. The CDR3 DNA follows: TGTGCCAGCGGAGGGGCCCCTAACTATGGCTACACCTTC.

V usage is TRBV7-2 and J usage is TRBJ2-5; D may be TRBD2 (6 bases). CDR3 size: 16 residues. Germline CDR1 SGHTA, CDR2 FQGNSA. V was trimmed by 4 bases and J by 6 bases, leaving 21 bases between them. The CDR3 DNA reads TGTGCCAGCAGCTATGGGGGAGGTGGTTTAGGACAGACCCAGTACTTC. Amino acid sequence: CASSYGGGGLGQTQYF. Looking up the rest from reference TRBV7-2 and TRBJ2-5 gives the full variable domain: GAGVSQSPSNKVTEKGKDVELRCDPISGHTALYWYRQSLGQGLEFLIYFQGNSAPDKSGLPSDRFSAERTGGSVSTLTIQRTQQEDSAVYLCASSYGGGGLGQTQYFGPGTRLLVL.

The chain has TRBV6-1 and TRBJ2-1; TRBD2 might be the D (7 bases). Per the germline V gene, CDR1 is MNHNS and CDR2 is SASEGT. V lost 1 base to trimming and J lost 1 base, with 20 bases between them. The CDR3 consists of 19 residues. CDR3 protein: CASSEERRGPNFSYNEQFF. The CDR3 bases are TGTGCCAGCAGTGAAGAAAGGCGGGGGCCTAACTTTTCCTACAATGAGCAGTTCTTC.

In its sample, this clonotype was seen many times. The chain recombines TRBV7-6 with TRBJ2-2; D gene unclear. V was cut by 3 bases and J by 1 base, with 6 bases left in between. CDR1 and CDR2 (germline): SGHVS, FNYEAQ. This CDR3 has 14 amino acids. This CDR3 reads CASSFRGNTGELFF. CDR3 DNA: TGTGCCAGCAGCTTCAGAGGGAACACCGGGGAGCTGTTTTTT.

This clonotype was recorded a few times. In DNA, the CDR3 is TGTGCCAGCAGTGAAGCGCTTGTCCCGACTGAAAAACTGTTTTTT. Protein: CASSEALVPTEKLFF. V usage is TRBV2 and J usage is TRBJ1-4; unclear D gene. V lost 0 bases to trimming and J lost 7 bases, with 12 bases between them. This CDR3 comprises 15 residues. The germline V gene has CDR1 SNHLY and CDR2 FYNNEI.

CDR3 nucleotide sequence: TGTGCCAGCAGCTCCCGACAGGGTAACCTTAGCAATCAGCCCCAGCATTTT. It translates to CASSSRQGNLSNQPQHF. The chain combines TRBV21-1 with TRBJ1-5; the D call of TRBD1 is as the table states it, not checked on the DNA. TRBV21-1 is assigned pseudogene status. The CDR3 loop spans 17 amino acids.

This chain joins TRBV19 and TRBJ1-3, with D perhaps TRBD1 (6 bases). The length of the CDR3 is 13 residues. Trimming shortened V by 7 bases and J by 4 bases, and 11 bases separated the two germline ends. Germline V gene sequence: CDR1 LNHDA, CDR2 SQIVND (reference sequence). The CDR3 here is CASTKDRGNTIYF. CDR3 coding DNA: TGTGCCAGTACCAAGGACAGAGGAAACACCATATATTTT.

This clonotype was counted many times. The V call is TRBV12-3 or TRBV12-4, the J call TRBJ1-6; no clear D. Trimming pared 10 bases from V and 7 bases from J, leaving 14 bases between. The CDR3 is made up of 13 amino acids. CDR3 in amino acids: CATTKGRNSPLHF. CDR3 coding DNA: TGTGCCACCACAAAGGGCCGAAATTCACCCCTCCACTTT.

In this sample, this clonotype turned up a few times. CDR3 residues: CASSQNPGQNEKLFF. CDR3 DNA sequence: TGTGCCAGCAGCCAAAATCCGGGACAGAATGAAAAACTGTTTTTT. The V gene is TRBV12-3 or TRBV12-4, the J gene TRBJ1-4; 7 bases align to TRBD1. Germline trimming cut 6 bases from V and 5 bases from J; bases unmatched to any gene: 9. This CDR3 contains 15 residues.

This chain uses TRBV11-2 with TRBJ2-3; D is unresolved. The CDR3 sequence is 15 residues long. V lost 1 base to trimming and J lost 0 bases, with 8 bases between them. CDR1 is SGHAT, CDR2 FQNNGV, per germline. CDR3: CASSLALSSTDTQYF. The CDR3 nucleotides are TGTGCCAGCAGCTTAGCCCTCTCTAGCACAGATACGCAGTATTTT.

The chain is built from TRBV7-9 and TRBJ2-1; TRBD2 matches at 12 bases. Germline V gives CDR1 SEHNR, CDR2 FQNEAQ (reference sequence). V trimming: 3 bases; J trimming: 8 bases; junction bases outside the gene matches: 5. The CDR3 totals 15 residues. CDR3: CASSLTSGGLDEQFF. DNA of the CDR3: TGTGCCAGCAGCTTGACTAGCGGGGGCTTAGATGAGCAGTTCTTC.

In its sample, this clonotype was seen a few times. This chain joins TRBV27 and TRBJ2-7, with 10 bases that match TRBD1. The CDR3 is 14 amino acids. The junction had 4 bases not matched to a gene; V was cut back by 5 bases and J by 3 bases. In germline, CDR1 is MNHEY, CDR2 SMNVEV (reference sequence). CDR3 DNA: TGTGCCAGCAGTGAGACAGGGGGCTTCTACGAGCAGTACTTC. This gives the protein CASSETGGFYEQYF.

This clonotype was picked up many times. This chain links TRBV29-1 with TRBJ2-5, with no clear D. The V and J ends lost 5 bases and 0 bases respectively, with 1 base between them. Germline CDR1 reads SQVTM; CDR2 reads ANQGSEA. This CDR3 has 10 amino acids. CDR3 sequence reads: CSVYQETQYF. Here the CDR3 DNA reads TGCAGCGTTTACCAAGAGACCCAGTACTTC.

DNA of the CDR3: TGTGCCAGCAGTTGGACAGGGGGCTCTCAGCCCCAGCATTTT. Translated, it gives CASSWTGGSQPQHF. The chain joins TRBV6-2 or TRBV6-3 to TRBJ1-5; 11 positions agree with TRBD1. V was pared by 4 bases and J by 6 bases, with 2 bases of the junction left unmatched. Germline V lookup: CDR1 MNHEY, CDR2 SVGEGT. This CDR3 comprises 14 residues.

The chain employs TRBV28 and TRBJ2-3; D is unclear. The CDR3 consists of 12 residues. Germline CDR1 MDHEN, CDR2 SYDVKM. CDR3 bases: TGTGTCATCTTATCTGGCACAGATACGCAGTATTTT. This translates into CVILSGTDTQYF.

This clonotype was seen ten or more times. This chain links TRBV6-6 with TRBJ2-5, with no clear D. The germline gives CDR1 MNHNY, CDR2 SVGAGI (reference sequence). The CDR3 is 13 amino acids. The V end lost 2 bases, the J end lost 1 base, and 5 bases lay between the germline ends. The CDR3 here is CASSYGSQETQYF. In DNA, the CDR3 is TGTGCCAGCAGTTACGGCAGCCAAGAGACCCAGTACTTC.

The V gene is TRBV7-9, the J gene TRBJ2-1; TRBD2 matches 14 bases. The J segment lost 0 bases and the V segment lost 5 bases, leaving 9 bases of the junction unmatched. This CDR3 contains 19 residues. Germline CDR1 SEHNR, CDR2 FQNEAQ (reference sequence). CDR3 sequence (DNA): TGTGCCAGCAGCCCCCCGACTAGCGGGGGGGCCTACTCCTACAATGAGCAGTTCTTC. Its protein is CASSPPTSGGAYSYNEQFF.

This clonotype has at least ten counts. The gene calls are TRBV5-1 and TRBJ1-1; D remains unclear. The CDR3 extends over 13 amino acids. V gave up 3 bases and J gave up 0 bases, with 6 bases separating them. CDR1 and CDR2 (germline): SGHRS, YFSETQ. The CDR3 protein is CASSSTLNTEAFF. DNA for the CDR3: TGCGCCAGCAGCTCAACCTTGAACACTGAAGCTTTCTTT.

This clonotype was seen a few times. The rearrangement joins TRBV6-2 or TRBV6-3 to TRBJ2-5, with 10 bases aligning to TRBD2. V lost 5 bases to trimming and J lost 5 bases; unmatched junction nucleotides: 8. Germline V CDR1 and CDR2: MNHEY, SVGEGT. This CDR3 has 15 amino acids. CDR3 amino acids: CASSQKRGGTETQYF. The CDR3 bases are TGTGCCAGCAGTCAGAAGCGGGGGGGCACGGAGACCCAGTACTTC.

This clonotype has a count of ten or more. The J gene is TRBJ2-3, the V gene TRBV6-6; 10 bases are shared with TRBD1. The V segment lost 6 bases and the J segment 5 bases; nucleotides outside the gene matches: 5. This CDR3 is 14 amino acids long. CDR1 and CDR2 (germline): MNHNY, SVGAGI (reference sequence). The CDR3 here is CASRGQGFGDTQYF. CDR3 sequence (DNA): TGTGCCAGCAGGGGACAGGGGTTTGGAGATACGCAGTATTTT.

This clonotype occurred a few times. The chain combines TRBV6-5 with TRBJ1-6, with TRBD1 identical over 7 bases. In germline, CDR1 is MNHEY, CDR2 SVGAGI. The CDR3 is 17 amino acids. J lost 8 bases, V lost 6 bases, and 16 bases had no gene match. The CDR3 region is CASRRDRVQTRHSPLHF. The CDR3 nucleotides are TGTGCCAGCAGACGTGACAGGGTCCAAACAAGGCATTCACCCCTCCACTTT.

The V call is TRBV20-1, the J call TRBJ2-4, with TRBD1 identical over 10 bases. This CDR3 region has 15 residues. Germline loops: CDR1 DFQATT, CDR2 SNEGSKA (reference sequence). The V segment lost 6 bases and the J segment 1 base; nucleotides outside the gene matches: 6. The CDR3 is CSAIPGQGAKNIQYF. For the CDR3, the DNA is TGCAGTGCAATACCGGGACAGGGGGCCAAAAACATTCAGTACTTC.

This clonotype was seen a handful of times. This rearrangement joins TRBV2 to TRBJ2-5; TRBD2 is a possible D gene (6 bases). Germline CDR1 is SNHLY and CDR2 is FYNNEI. Deletions cut 2 bases from V and 1 base from J, with 8 bases between. The CDR3 length is 14 residues. DNA for the CDR3: TGTGCCAGCAGTGAAAGGGACTTCCAAGAGACCCAGTACTTC. Its translation is CASSERDFQETQYF. Full variable domain (missing parts from reference TRBV2 and TRBJ2-5): EPEVTQTPSHQVTQMGQEVILRCVPISNHLYFYWYRQILGQKVEFLVSFYNNEISEKSEIFDDQFSVERPDGSNFTLKIRSTKLEDSAMYFCASSERDFQETQYFGPGTRLLVL.

This clonotype has a handful of counts. V gene TRBV18 combines with J gene TRBJ2-1; D remains unclear. CDR1 and CDR2 (germline): KGHSH, LQKENI. V lost 3 bases and J 4 bases, leaving 7 bases between the germline ends. The CDR3 loop spans 13 amino acids. The CDR3 coding sequence is TGTGCCAGCTCACCTTACAAATACAATGAGCAGTTCTTC. It encodes CASSPYKYNEQFF.